This entry features one T cell receptor beta chain sequence. The data were taken from a study of blood T cell repertoires in COVID-19. Across the study: Some COVID-19 samples were acute and others convalescent; all came from the United States, Italy and Spain. T cells, B-cell-depleted T cells, or PBMCs provided the cDNA or gDNA that served as material.

The authors' processing: Estimated nucleated cell counts came from reference gene primer amplification. Clones were read by immunoSEQ multiplex PCR, and TCRdb kept only the in-frame ones, dropping some. V and J calls and clone size are given by that table; D and trimming were obtained from the DNA. This table holds 150,000 to 160,000 clones, more than 80% found once. V shed 2 bases and J shed 5 bases, with 15 bases lying between them. Per germline, CDR1 MNHNS and CDR2 SASEGT. The CDR3 has 16 residues. The chain links TRBV6-1 to TRBJ1-4; D not certain. The receptor was isolated from a woman aged 40 to 50 with acute or convalescent COVID-19. The sample comprised peripheral blood. CDR3 protein: CASSELAAAENEKLFF. The CDR3 DNA sequence: TGTGCCAGCAGTGAACTAGCCGCGGCAGAAAATGAAAAACTGTTTTTT.